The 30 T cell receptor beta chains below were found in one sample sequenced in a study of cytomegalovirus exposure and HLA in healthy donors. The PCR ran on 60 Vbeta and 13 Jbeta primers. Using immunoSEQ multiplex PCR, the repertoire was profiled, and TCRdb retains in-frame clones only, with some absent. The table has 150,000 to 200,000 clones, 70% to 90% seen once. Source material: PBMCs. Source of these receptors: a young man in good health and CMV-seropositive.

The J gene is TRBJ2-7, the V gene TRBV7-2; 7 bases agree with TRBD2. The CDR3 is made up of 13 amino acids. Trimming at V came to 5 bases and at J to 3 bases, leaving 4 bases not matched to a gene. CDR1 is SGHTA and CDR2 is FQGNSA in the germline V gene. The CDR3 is CASSLPGGYEQYF. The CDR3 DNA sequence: TGTGCCAGCAGCCTGCCGGGGGGCTACGAGCAGTACTTC.

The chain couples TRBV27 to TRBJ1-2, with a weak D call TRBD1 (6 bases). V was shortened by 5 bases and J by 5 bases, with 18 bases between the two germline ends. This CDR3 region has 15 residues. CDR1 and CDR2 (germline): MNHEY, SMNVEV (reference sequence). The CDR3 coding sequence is TGTGCCAGCAGTAGGGGGGCTGCCGGGGGGTATGGCTACACCTTC. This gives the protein CASSRGAAGGYGYTF.

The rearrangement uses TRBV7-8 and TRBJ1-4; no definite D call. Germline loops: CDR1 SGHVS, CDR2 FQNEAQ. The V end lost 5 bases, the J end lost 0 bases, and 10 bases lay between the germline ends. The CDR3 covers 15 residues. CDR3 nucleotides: TGTGCCAGCAGCCCGCAGATCGCAACTAATGAAAAACTGTTTTTT. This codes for CASSPQIATNEKLFF.

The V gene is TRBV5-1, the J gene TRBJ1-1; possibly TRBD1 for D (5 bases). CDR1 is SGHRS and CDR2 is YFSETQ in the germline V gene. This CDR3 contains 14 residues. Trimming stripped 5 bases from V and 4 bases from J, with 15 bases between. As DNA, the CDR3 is TGCGCCAGCAGTGATGCAGGGATAGGCACTGAAGCTTTCTTT. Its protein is CASSDAGIGTEAFF.

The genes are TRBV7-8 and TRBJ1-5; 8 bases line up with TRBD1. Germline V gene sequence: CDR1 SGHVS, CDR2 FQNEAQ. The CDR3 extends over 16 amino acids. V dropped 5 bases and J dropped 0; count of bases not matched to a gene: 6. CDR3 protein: CASSGGGTGSNQPQHF. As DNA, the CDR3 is TGTGCCAGCAGCGGGGGCGGGACAGGTAGCAATCAGCCCCAGCATTTT.

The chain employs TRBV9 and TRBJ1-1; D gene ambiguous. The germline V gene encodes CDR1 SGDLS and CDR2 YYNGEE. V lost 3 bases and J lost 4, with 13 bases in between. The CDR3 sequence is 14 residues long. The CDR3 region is CASSEEPTGTEAFF. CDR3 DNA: TGTGCCAGCAGCGAAGAGCCAACGGGCACTGAAGCTTTCTTT.

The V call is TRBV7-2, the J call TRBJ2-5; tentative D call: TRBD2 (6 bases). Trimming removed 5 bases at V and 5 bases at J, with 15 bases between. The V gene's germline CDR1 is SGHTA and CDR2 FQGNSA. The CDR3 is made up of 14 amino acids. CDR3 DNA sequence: TGTGCCAGCAGCCCCACCCTAGCGTCGGAGACCCAGTACTTC. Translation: CASSPTLASETQYF.

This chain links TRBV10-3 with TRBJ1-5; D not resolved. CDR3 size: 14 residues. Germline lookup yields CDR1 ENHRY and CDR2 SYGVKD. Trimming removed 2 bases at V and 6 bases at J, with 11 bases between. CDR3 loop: CAISEGLLGQPQHF. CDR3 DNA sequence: TGTGCCATCAGTGAGGGCCTTCTAGGTCAGCCCCAGCATTTT.

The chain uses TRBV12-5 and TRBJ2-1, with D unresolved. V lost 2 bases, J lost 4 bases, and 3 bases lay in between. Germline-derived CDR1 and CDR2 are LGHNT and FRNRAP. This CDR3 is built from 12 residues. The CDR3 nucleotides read TGTGCTAGTGGTTTGCTGTACAATGAGCAGTTCTTC. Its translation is CASGLLYNEQFF.

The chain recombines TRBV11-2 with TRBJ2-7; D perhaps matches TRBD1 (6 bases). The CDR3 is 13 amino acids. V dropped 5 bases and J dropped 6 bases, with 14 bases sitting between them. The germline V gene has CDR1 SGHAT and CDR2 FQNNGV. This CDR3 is CASSRNRDIEQYF. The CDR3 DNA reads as TGTGCCAGCAGCCGAAACAGGGATATCGAGCAGTACTTC.

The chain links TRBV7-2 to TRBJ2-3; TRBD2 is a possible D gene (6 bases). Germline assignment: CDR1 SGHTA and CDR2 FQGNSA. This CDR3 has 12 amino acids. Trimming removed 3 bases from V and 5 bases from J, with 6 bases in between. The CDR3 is CASSFSGDTQYF. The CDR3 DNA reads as TGTGCCAGCAGCTTTAGCGGAGATACGCAGTATTTT.

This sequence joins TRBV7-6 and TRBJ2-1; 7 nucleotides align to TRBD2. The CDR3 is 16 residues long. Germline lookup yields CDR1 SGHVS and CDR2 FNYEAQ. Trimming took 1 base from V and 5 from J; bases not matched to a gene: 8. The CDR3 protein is CASSLVWTSENNEQFF. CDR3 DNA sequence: TGTGCCAGCAGCTTAGTTTGGACTAGTGAAAACAATGAGCAGTTCTTC.

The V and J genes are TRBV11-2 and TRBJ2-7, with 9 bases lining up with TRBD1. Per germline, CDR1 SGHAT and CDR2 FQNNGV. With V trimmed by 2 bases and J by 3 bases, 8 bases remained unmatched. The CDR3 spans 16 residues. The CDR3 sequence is CASSLSWDRVDYEQYF. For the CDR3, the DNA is TGTGCCAGCAGCTTATCCTGGGACAGGGTAGACTACGAGCAGTACTTC.

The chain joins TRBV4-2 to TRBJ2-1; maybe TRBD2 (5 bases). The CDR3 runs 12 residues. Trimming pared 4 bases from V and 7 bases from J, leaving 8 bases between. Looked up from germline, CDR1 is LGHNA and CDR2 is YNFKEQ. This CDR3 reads CASSRVANEQFF. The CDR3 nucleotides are TGTGCCAGCAGCCGCGTAGCGAATGAGCAGTTCTTC.

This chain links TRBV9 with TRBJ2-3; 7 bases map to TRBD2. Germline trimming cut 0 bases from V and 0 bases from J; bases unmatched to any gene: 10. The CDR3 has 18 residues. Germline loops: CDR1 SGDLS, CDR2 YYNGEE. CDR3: CASSVGAGLAESTDTQYF. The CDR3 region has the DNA TGTGCCAGCAGCGTAGGTGCCGGCCTAGCGGAAAGCACAGATACGCAGTATTTT.

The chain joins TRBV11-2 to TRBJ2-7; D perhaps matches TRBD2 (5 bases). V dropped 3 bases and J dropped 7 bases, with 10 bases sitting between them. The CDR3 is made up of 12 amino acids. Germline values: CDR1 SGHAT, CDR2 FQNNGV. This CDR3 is CASSFRTGEQYF. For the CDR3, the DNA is TGTGCCAGCAGCTTTAGGACTGGGGAGCAGTACTTC.

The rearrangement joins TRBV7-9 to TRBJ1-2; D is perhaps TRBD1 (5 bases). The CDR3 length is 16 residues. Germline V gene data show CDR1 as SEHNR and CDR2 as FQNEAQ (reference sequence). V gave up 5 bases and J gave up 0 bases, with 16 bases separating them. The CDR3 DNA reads TGTGCCAGCAGCCCACCGGGGGGATCAGCTAACTATGGCTACACCTTC. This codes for CASSPPGGSANYGYTF.

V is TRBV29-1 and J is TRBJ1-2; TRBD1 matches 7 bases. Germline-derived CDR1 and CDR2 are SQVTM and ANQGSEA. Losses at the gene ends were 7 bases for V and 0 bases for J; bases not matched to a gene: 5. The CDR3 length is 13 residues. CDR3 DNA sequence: TGCAGCGCCCGGGACAGCTCTAACTATGGCTACACCTTC. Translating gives CSARDSSNYGYTF.

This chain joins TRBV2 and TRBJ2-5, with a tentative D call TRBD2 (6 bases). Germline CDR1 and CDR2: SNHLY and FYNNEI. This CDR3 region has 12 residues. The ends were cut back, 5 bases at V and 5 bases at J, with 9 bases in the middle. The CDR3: CASSSGEETQYF. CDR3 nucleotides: TGTGCCAGCAGTTCGGGGGAGGAGACCCAGTACTTC.

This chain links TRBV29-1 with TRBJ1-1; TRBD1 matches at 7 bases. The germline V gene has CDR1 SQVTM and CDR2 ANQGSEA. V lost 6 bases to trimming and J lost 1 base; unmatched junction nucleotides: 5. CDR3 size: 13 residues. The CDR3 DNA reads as TGCAGCGTCCACAGGGGTTGGAACACTGAAGCTTTCTTT. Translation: CSVHRGWNTEAFF.

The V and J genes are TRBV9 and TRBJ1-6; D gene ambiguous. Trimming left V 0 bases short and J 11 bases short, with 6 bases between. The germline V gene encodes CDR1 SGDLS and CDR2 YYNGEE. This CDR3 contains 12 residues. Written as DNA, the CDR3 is TGTGCCAGCAGCGTAGCGGGAGCACCCCTCCACTTT. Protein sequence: CASSVAGAPLHF. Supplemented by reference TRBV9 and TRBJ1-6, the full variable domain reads DSGVTQTPKHLITATGQRVTLRCSPRSGDLSVYWYQQSLDQGLQFLIQYYNGEERAKGNILERFSAQQFPDLHSELNLSSLELGDSALYFCASSVAGAPLHFGNGTRLTVT.

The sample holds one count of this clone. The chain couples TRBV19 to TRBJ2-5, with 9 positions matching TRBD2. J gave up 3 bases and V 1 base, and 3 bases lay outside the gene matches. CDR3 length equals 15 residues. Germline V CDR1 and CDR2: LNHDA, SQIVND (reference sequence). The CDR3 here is CASSIVPSGKETQYF. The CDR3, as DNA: TGTGCCAGTAGTATAGTCCCTAGCGGGAAAGAGACCCAGTACTTC.

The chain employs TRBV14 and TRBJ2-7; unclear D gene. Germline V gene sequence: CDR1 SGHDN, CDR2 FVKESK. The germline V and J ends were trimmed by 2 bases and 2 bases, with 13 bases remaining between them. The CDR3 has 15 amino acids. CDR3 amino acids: CASSQRTAPTYEQYF. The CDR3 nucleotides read TGTGCCAGCAGCCAACGAACAGCCCCGACCTACGAGCAGTACTTC.

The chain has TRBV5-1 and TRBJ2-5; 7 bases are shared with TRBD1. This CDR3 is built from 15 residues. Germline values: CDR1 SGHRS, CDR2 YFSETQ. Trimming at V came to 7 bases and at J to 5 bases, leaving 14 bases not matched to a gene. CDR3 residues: CASAKGGASQETQYF. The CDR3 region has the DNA TGCGCCAGCGCGAAAGGGGGCGCGTCTCAGGAGACCCAGTACTTC. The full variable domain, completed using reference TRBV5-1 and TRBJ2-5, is KAGVTQTPRYLIKTRGQQVTLSCSPISGHRSVSWYQQTPGQGLQFLFEYFSETQRNKGNFPGRFSGRQFSNSRSEMNVSTLELGDSALYLCASAKGGASQETQYFGPGTRLLVL.

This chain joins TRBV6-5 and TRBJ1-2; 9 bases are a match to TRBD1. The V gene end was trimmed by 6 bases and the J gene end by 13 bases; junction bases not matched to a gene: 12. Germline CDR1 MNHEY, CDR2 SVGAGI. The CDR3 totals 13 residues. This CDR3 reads CASRSTGGRPSTF. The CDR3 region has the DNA TGTGCCAGCAGGTCGACAGGGGGAAGGCCCTCCACCTTC.

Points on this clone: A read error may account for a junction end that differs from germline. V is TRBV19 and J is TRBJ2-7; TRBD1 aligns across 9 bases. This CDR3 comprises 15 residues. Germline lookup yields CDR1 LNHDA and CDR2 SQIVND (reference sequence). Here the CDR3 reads CATSGRGQGTYEQYF. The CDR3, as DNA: TGTGCCACTAGTGGGAGGGGACAGGGTACCTACGAGCAGTACTTC.

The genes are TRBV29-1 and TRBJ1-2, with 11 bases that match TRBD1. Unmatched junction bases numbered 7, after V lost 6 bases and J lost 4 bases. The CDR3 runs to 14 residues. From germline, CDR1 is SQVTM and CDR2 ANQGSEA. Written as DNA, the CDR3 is TGCAGCGTGGAAAGGACAGGGGGCGTCTATGGCTACACCTTC. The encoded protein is CSVERTGGVYGYTF. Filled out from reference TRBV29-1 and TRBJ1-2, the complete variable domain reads SAVISQKPSRDICQRGTSLTIQCQVDSQVTMMFWYRQQPGQSLTLIATANQGSEATYESGFVIDKFPISRPNLTFSTLTVSNMSPEDSSIYLCSVERTGGVYGYTFGSGTRLTVV.

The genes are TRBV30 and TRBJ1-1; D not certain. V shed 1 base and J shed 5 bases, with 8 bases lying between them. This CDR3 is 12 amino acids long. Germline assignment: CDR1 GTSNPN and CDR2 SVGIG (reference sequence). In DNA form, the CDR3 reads TGTGCCTGGAGTGCTCAGAGGACTGAAGCTTTCTTT. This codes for CAWSAQRTEAFF.

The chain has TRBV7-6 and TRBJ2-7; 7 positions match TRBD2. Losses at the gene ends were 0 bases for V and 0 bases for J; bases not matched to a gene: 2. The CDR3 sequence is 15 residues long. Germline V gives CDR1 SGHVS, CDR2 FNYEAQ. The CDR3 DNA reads TGTGCCAGCAGCTTAGCTAGCGGGCCCTCCTACGAGCAGTACTTC. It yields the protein CASSLASGPSYEQYF.

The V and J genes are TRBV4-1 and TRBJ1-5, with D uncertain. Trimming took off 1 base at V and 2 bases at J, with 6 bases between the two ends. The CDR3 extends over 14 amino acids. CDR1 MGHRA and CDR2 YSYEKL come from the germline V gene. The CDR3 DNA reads TGCGCCAGCAGCCAAGTCCAGGGCAATCAGCCCCAGCATTTT. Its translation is CASSQVQGNQPQHF.